One and the same sample provided the 11 T cell receptor beta chains below, sequenced in a study of cytomegalovirus exposure and HLA in healthy donors. The PCR made use of 60 Vbeta and 13 Jbeta primers. Produced via immunoSEQ multiplex PCR; TCRdb's table is partial and in-frame only. This table has 95,000 to 130,000 clones, around 80% appearing once. Sequenced input: PBMCs. The receptor source for this set is a man aged 25-40 years in good health and CMV-seropositive.

As to this clone: The CDR3 does not end in the conserved phenylalanine or tryptophan, so this is likely a read error. The V and J genes are TRBV20-1 and TRBJ2-7; 10 bases are shared with TRBD1. Germline V CDR1 and CDR2: DFQATT, SNEGSKA (reference sequence). The CDR3 has 11 residues. The J segment lost 5 bases and the V segment lost 7 bases, leaving 2 bases of the junction unmatched. CDR3 sequence: CSGDRGHEQYL. The DNA of the CDR3 is TGCAGTGGGGACAGGGGCCACGAGCAGTACCTC.

The chain links TRBV7-2 to TRBJ1-1; 8 bases line up with TRBD1. The CDR3 spans 14 residues. V dropped 5 bases and J dropped 5; count of bases not matched to a gene: 7. Germline loops: CDR1 SGHTA, CDR2 FQGNSA. The CDR3 bases are TGTGCCAGCAGCGTAGACAGGGGTCAGACTGAAGCTTTCTTT. Protein sequence: CASSVDRGQTEAFF.

The V call is TRBV2, the J call TRBJ1-4; TRBD1 matches 8 bases. Germline CDR1 is SNHLY and CDR2 is FYNNEI. The V segment lost 6 bases and the J segment 8 bases; nucleotides outside the gene matches: 5. This CDR3 has 13 residues. The CDR3 protein is CASRTGVGEKLFF. CDR3 nucleotide sequence: TGTGCCAGCAGGACAGGGGTCGGAGAAAAACTGTTTTTT.

The chain couples TRBV19 to TRBJ2-3; 8 bases are a match to TRBD1. Germline V gene lookup returns CDR1 LNHDA and CDR2 SQIVND (reference sequence). This CDR3 region has 14 residues. Losses at the gene ends were 8 bases for V and 2 bases for J; bases not matched to a gene: 6. The CDR3 region is CASGRQGSTDTQYF. CDR3 DNA sequence: TGTGCCAGTGGCCGACAGGGGTCCACAGATACGCAGTATTTT.

V usage is TRBV5-8 and J usage is TRBJ2-7; TRBD1 agrees at 9 bases. This CDR3 is built from 15 residues. Trimming at V came to 2 bases and at J to 2 bases, leaving 5 bases not matched to a gene. Germline V gives CDR1 SGHTS, CDR2 YDEGEE. Here the CDR3 reads CASSFPGTGPYEQYF. CDR3 in DNA: TGTGCCAGCAGCTTCCCCGGGACAGGGCCCTACGAGCAGTACTTC. Complete variable domain (other parts from reference TRBV5-8 and TRBJ2-7): EAGVTQSPTHLIKTRGQQATLRCSPISGHTSVYWYQQALGLGLQFLLWYDEGEERNRGNFPPRFSGRQFPNYSSELNVNALELEDSALYLCASSFPGTGPYEQYFGPGTRLTVT.

The V call is TRBV10-3, the J call TRBJ2-5; D ambiguous. Trimming removed 3 bases at V and 5 bases at J, with 4 bases between. CDR1 is ENHRY, CDR2 SYGVKD, per germline. The CDR3 length is 11 residues. Here the CDR3 DNA reads TGTGCCATCAGTGATCAGGAGACCCAGTACTTC. Amino acid sequence: CAISDQETQYF.

V and J are TRBV14 and TRBJ1-1; TRBD1 aligns across 8 bases. The V and J ends lost 4 bases and 4 bases, in that order; junction bases with no gene match: 2. CDR1 and CDR2 from the germline V gene are SGHDN and FVKESK. The CDR3 runs 13 residues. The CDR3 region has the DNA TGTGCCAGCAGCCGGGACAGGTTCACTGAAGCTTTCTTT. This sequence encodes CASSRDRFTEAFF. The full variable domain, completed using reference TRBV14 and TRBJ1-1, is EAGVTQFPSHSVIEKGQTVTLRCDPISGHDNLYWYRRVMGKEIKFLLHFVKESKQDESGMPNNRFLAERTGGTYSTLKVQPAELEDSGVYFCASSRDRFTEAFFGQGTRLTVV.

The CDR3 region has the DNA TGCAGCGTGCTGACAGGGAAAGCTTTCTTT. Translation gives CSVLTGKAFF. The chain carries TRBV29-1 and TRBJ1-1; TRBD1 aligns across 7 bases. The germline gives CDR1 SQVTM, CDR2 ANQGSEA. V lost 6 bases and J lost 9; bases outside the gene matches: 4. The CDR3 extends over 10 amino acids.

The chain uses TRBV19 and TRBJ1-2; D gene ambiguous. The length of the CDR3 is 13 residues. V lost 5 bases to trimming and J lost 7 bases, with 14 bases between them. Per the germline V gene, CDR1 is LNHDA and CDR2 is SQIVND (reference sequence). CDR3 bases: TGTGCCAGTAGTGCCCTCTGGGCGTTTGGCTACACCTTC. Translation gives CASSALWAFGYTF.

This clone was counted between two and nine times. The chain uses TRBV10-3 and TRBJ1-1; no clear D gene. CDR1 ENHRY and CDR2 SYGVKD come from the germline V gene. The length of the CDR3 is 13 residues. The V end lost 10 bases, the J end lost 1 base, and 13 bases lay between the germline ends. The CDR3 bases are TGTGCCACCTCACCTAGGCAGAACACTGAAGCTTTCTTT. This encodes CATSPRQNTEAFF.

This clone was counted only a few times. The sample holds other DNA sequences that translate to the same CDR3. V is TRBV28 and J is TRBJ1-1; the match to TRBD1 covers 9 bases. The CDR3 loop spans 15 amino acids. After removal of 4 bases from V and 2 bases from J, the junction contained 5 bases not matched to a gene. In germline, CDR1 is MDHEN, CDR2 SYDVKM. CDR3 sequence: CASSSPTGGNTEAFF. The CDR3 DNA is TGTGCCAGCAGTTCCCCGACAGGGGGTAACACTGAAGCTTTCTTT.